This paragraph reports one TCR beta chain. Its target is unknown. The data derive from a study of T cell repertoires in cytomegalovirus infection. The wider study: In the study, CMV epitopes included recently identified HLA-C-restricted and well-studied HLA-B-restricted ones. In public TCR beta signatures, there were indications of both CMV infection and matching HLA type.

TCRdb itself ran the reads through MiXCR, one entry per CDR3 protein. The data show hundreds of thousands of distinct CDR3 sequences, 40% to 50% seen once. General observations from the study: Cumulative public TCR beta family frequency identified CMV carriers with the relevant HLA.

The CDR3 sequence is 15 residues long. Unmatched junction bases numbered 8, after V lost 2 bases and J lost 7 bases. CDR1 and CDR2 from the germline V gene are LGHNA and YSLEER. J is TRBJ1-5 and V is TRBV4-3; TRBD1 aligns across 7 bases. The receptor's source is a human donor in good health (CMV status not recorded). Some clones in this sample may be carry-over from other donors' samples. Sequenced here: cultured PBMCs, sampled from culture after CMV antigen stimulation. CDR3 DNA sequence: TGCGCCAGCAGCCAACCGGACAGGCGGGGCCAGCCCCAGCATTTT. It yields the protein CASSQPDRRGQPQHF.